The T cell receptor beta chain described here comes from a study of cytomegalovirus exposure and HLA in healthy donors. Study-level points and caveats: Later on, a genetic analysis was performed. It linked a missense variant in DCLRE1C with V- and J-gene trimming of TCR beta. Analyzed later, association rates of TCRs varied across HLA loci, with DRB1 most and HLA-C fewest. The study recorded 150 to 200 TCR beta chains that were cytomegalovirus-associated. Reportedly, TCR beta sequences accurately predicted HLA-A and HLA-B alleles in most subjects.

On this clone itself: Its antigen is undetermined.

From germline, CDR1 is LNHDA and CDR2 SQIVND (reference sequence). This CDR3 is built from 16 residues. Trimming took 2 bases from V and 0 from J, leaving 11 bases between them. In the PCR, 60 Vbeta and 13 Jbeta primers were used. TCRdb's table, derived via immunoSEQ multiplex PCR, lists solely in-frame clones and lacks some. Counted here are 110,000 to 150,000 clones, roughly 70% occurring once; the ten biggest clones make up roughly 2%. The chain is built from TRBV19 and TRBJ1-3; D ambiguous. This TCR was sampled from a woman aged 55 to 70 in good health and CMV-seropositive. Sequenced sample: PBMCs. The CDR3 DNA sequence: TGTGCCAGTAGTATACGTCCGAGAGCCTCTGGAAACACCATATATTTT. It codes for CASSIRPRASGNTIYF.